Below, one T cell receptor beta chain is given with its context. What it recognizes is unknown. An end of the junction does not agree with germline; a read error may underlie this. This sample is drawn from a study of blood T cells in healthy people across ages. Overall study results and limits: Naive T cell percentage strongly correlated with TCR beta diversity. Roughly linear declines in TCR beta diversity per million T cells occurred with age.

The CDR3 sequence is 18 residues long. Germline V gene sequence: CDR1 KGHSH, CDR2 LQKENI. The donors, all healthy, were Caucasians living in Russia, aged roughly 6 to 100. Sample-barcoded 5' priming and a J-beta primer mix drove a second PCR of about 7 to 12 cycles. Using its own MiXCR run on the 5' RACE reads, TCRdb lists one record per CDR3 protein. The data contain about 570,000 distinct CDR3 sequences, 25% to 30% of them seen just once; the ten biggest clones take up roughly 18%. The gene calls are TRBV18 and TRBJ2-3; a weak D match, TRBD2 (7 bases). The TCR was taken from a woman in her seventies in good health. The sequencing sample was made of blood. The chain's CDR3 is CASSPLVGGPVRKDTQCF. For the CDR3, the DNA is TGTGCCAGCTCACCACTCGTGGGGGGGCCTGTAAGAAAAGATACGCAGTGTTTT.